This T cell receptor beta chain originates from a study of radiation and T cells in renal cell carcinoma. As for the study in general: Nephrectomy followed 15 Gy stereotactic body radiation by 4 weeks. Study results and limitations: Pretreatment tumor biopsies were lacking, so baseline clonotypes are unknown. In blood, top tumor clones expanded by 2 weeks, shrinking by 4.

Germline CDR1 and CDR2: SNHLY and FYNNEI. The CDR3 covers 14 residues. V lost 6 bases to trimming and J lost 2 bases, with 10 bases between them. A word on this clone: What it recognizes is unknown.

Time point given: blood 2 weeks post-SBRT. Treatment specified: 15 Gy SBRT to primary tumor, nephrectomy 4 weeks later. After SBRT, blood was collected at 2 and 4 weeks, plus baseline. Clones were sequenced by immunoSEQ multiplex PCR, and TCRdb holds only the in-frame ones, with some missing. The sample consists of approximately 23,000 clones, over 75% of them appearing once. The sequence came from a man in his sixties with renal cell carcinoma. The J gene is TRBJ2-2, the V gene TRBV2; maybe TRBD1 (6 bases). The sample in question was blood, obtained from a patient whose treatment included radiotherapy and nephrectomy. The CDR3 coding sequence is TGTGCCAGCAGCCGACAGGATAACACCGGGGAGCTGTTTTTT. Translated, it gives CASSRQDNTGELFF.